The rows below give T cell receptor beta chains drawn from one sample of a study of CD8+ T cells in alopecia areata. Sequencing used immunoSEQ multiplex PCR; TCRdb keeps in-frame clones, though not all of them. The table shows 10,000 to 15,000 clones, with approximately 67% occurring only once. The sequenced sample was skin, obtained at week 4, from a patient treated with tofacitinib. These receptor sequences come from a human donor with alopecia areata. Each CDR3 is given with its conserved first and last residue. Fields, in order: clone size, V gene, J gene, D gene, CDR3 protein, CDR3 DNA. D genes are given only for firm matches. Only some rows state a clone size, as once, few, many or a class for expanded clones.

clone size: NA; V gene: TRBV6-5; J gene: TRBJ2-5; D gene: NA; CDR3 protein: CASSYSRLPGETQYF; CDR3 DNA: TGTGCCAGCAGTTACTCGAGACTACCGGGGGAGACCCAGTACTTC
clone size: NA; V gene: TRBV4-1; J gene: TRBJ2-2; D gene: NA; CDR3 protein: CASSHLDLVPAGTGELFF; CDR3 DNA: TGCGCCAGCAGCCATCTGGACTTAGTACCGGCCGGGACCGGGGAGCTGTTTTTT
clone size: NA; V gene: TRBV18; J gene: TRBJ2-1; D gene: TRBD1; CDR3 protein: CASSRSGTGINEQFF; CDR3 DNA: TGTGCCAGCTCACGCTCCGGGACAGGGATCAATGAGCAGTTCTTC
clone size: NA; V gene: TRBV5-5; J gene: TRBJ1-1; D gene: TRBD1; CDR3 protein: CASSWSDRVGTEAFF; CDR3 DNA: TGTGCCAGCAGCTGGAGCGACAGGGTGGGGACTGAAGCTTTCTTT
clone size: NA; V gene: TRBV29-1; J gene: TRBJ1-1; D gene: NA; CDR3 protein: CSVAVGDNTEAFF; CDR3 DNA: TGCAGCGTGGCAGTAGGGGACAACACTGAAGCTTTCTTT
clone size: once; V gene: TRBV7-9; J gene: TRBJ1-1; D gene: NA; CDR3 protein: CASSLWDAEAFF; CDR3 DNA: TGTGCCAGCAGCTTATGGGACGCCGAAGCTTTCTTT
clone size: NA; V gene: TRBV10-2; J gene: TRBJ1-2; D gene: NA; CDR3 protein: CASSETGRTPLANYGYTF; CDR3 DNA: TGCGCCAGCAGTGAGACGGGGAGGACCCCGTTAGCTAACTATGGCTACACCTTC
clone size: NA; V gene: TRBV5-4; J gene: TRBJ1-4; D gene: NA; CDR3 protein: CASSWEPNEKLFF; CDR3 DNA: TGTGCCAGCAGCTGGGAACCTAATGAAAAACTGTTTTTT
clone size: NA; V gene: TRBV7-2; J gene: TRBJ1-1; D gene: NA; CDR3 protein: CASSARGGYTEAFF; CDR3 DNA: TGCGCCAGCAGCGCCCGGGGGGGGTACACTGAAGCTTTCTTT
clone size: NA; V gene: TRBV4-2; J gene: TRBJ1-2; D gene: NA; CDR3 protein: CASSQEGRAANYGYTF; CDR3 DNA: TGTGCCAGCAGCCAAGAAGGGCGAGCAGCTAACTATGGCTACACCTTC
clone size: few; V gene: TRBV5-1; J gene: TRBJ2-3; D gene: NA; CDR3 protein: CASSLRSGPTGDTQYF; CDR3 DNA: TGCGCCAGCAGCTTGAGATCGGGACCCACCGGAGATACGCAGTATTTT
clone size: NA; V gene: TRBV4-3; J gene: TRBJ2-3; D gene: NA; CDR3 protein: CASSRPVGGDTQYF; CDR3 DNA: TGCGCCAGCAGCAGGCCAGTGGGGGGAGATACGCAGTATTTT
clone size: NA; V gene: TRBV11-1; J gene: TRBJ1-1; D gene: NA; CDR3 protein: CASSLALGSGAEAFF; CDR3 DNA: TGTGCCAGCAGCTTAGCTTTAGGGTCGGGCGCTGAAGCTTTCTTT
clone size: NA; V gene: TRBV10-1; J gene: TRBJ2-6; D gene: NA; CDR3 protein: CASSEGNQDGANVLTF; CDR3 DNA: TGCGCCAGTTCCGAGGGGAATCAAGATGGGGCCAACGTCCTGACTTTC
clone size: NA; V gene: TRBV5-3; J gene: TRBJ1-2; D gene: TRBD1; CDR3 protein: CASSSTDRGGGYTF; CDR3 DNA: TGTGCCAGCAGCTCCACGGACAGGGGAGGAGGCTACACCTTC
clone size: once; V gene: TRBV14; J gene: TRBJ2-3; D gene: NA; CDR3 protein: CASSPEGYTQYF; CDR3 DNA: TGTGCCAGCAGCCCAGAGGGGTATACGCAGTATTTT
clone size: NA; V gene: TRBV19; J gene: TRBJ1-1; D gene: NA; CDR3 protein: CASSILTDTEAFF; CDR3 DNA: TGTGCCAGTAGTATATTAACAGACACTGAAGCTTTCTTT
clone size: NA; V gene: TRBV7-7; J gene: TRBJ2-5; D gene: TRBD1; CDR3 protein: CASSLALQGAGETQYF; CDR3 DNA: TGTGCTAGCAGCTTAGCCCTCCAGGGGGCAGGAGAGACCCAGTACTTC
clone size: NA; V gene: TRBV6-1; J gene: TRBJ2-2; D gene: NA; CDR3 protein: CASTRDRNTGELFF; CDR3 DNA: TGTGCCAGCACTAGGGACCGAAACACCGGGGAGCTGTTTTTT
clone size: NA; V gene: TRBV2; J gene: TRBJ1-5; D gene: TRBD1; CDR3 protein: CASHAGTVNQPQHF; CDR3 DNA: TGTGCCAGCCATGCCGGGACAGTTAATCAGCCCCAGCATTTT
clone size: NA; V gene: TRBV5-1; J gene: TRBJ2-3; D gene: NA; CDR3 protein: CASSLEGTARTRWGGTQYF; CDR3 DNA: TGCGCCAGCAGCTTGGAAGGCACAGCCAGGACGAGGTGGGGTGGGACGCAGTATTTT
clone size: NA; V gene: TRBV4-3; J gene: TRBJ1-1; D gene: NA; CDR3 protein: CASSNPANTEAFF; CDR3 DNA: TGCGCCAGCAGCAACCCGGCAAACACTGAAGCTTTCTTT
clone size: NA; V gene: TRBV11-2; J gene: TRBJ2-1; D gene: TRBD2; CDR3 protein: CASSLDLAGGLSSYNEQFF; CDR3 DNA: TGTGCCAGCAGCTTAGATCTAGCGGGGGGCCTCAGCTCCTACAATGAGCAGTTCTTC
clone size: NA; V gene: TRBV6-5; J gene: TRBJ2-1; D gene: NA; CDR3 protein: CASSTDTYSYNEQFF; CDR3 DNA: TGTGCCAGCAGTACTGACACCTACTCCTACAATGAGCAGTTCTTC
clone size: few; V gene: TRBV23-1; J gene: TRBJ1-1; D gene: NA; CDR3 protein: CASGRHPPSNTEAFF; CDR3 DNA: TGCGCCAGCGGGAGACACCCGCCCTCGAACACTGAAGCTTTCTTT
clone size: NA; V gene: TRBV10-3; J gene: TRBJ2-2; D gene: TRBD1; CDR3 protein: CAISRTGPTGELFF; CDR3 DNA: TGTGCCATCAGCCGGACAGGCCCCACCGGGGAGCTGTTTTTT
clone size: NA; V gene: TRBV29-1; J gene: TRBJ1-5; D gene: TRBD1; CDR3 protein: CSVERGQGDNQPQHF; CDR3 DNA: TGCAGCGTTGAACGAGGCCAGGGGGACAATCAGCCCCAGCATTTT